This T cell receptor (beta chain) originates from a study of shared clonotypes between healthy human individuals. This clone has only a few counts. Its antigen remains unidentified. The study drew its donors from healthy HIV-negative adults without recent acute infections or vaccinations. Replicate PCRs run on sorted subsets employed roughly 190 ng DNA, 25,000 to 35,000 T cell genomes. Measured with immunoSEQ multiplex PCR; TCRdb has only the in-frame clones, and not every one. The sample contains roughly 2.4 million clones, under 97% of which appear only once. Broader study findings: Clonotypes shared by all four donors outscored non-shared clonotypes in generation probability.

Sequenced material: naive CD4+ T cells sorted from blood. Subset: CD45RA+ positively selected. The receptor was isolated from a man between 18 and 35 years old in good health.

CDR3 coding DNA: TGCGCCAGCAGCATCGGGACTTTTCAAGAGACCCAGTACTTC. Its protein product is CASSIGTFQETQYF. The chain couples TRBV5-1 to TRBJ2-5; the D gene is possibly TRBD2 (6 bases). Trimming shortened V by 4 bases and J by 2 bases, and 12 bases separated the two germline ends. CDR1 SGHRS and CDR2 YFSETQ come from the germline V gene. CDR3 length equals 14 residues.